Listed below are T cell receptor beta chains from one sample, sequenced in a study of healthy donors' naive CD4 and CD8 T cells. TCRdb fed the reads into MiXCR, producing one record per CDR3 protein. The sample contains approximately 200,000 distinct CDR3 sequences, over 60% of which appear only once. Sequences were obtained from naive CD4+ and CD8+ T cells sorted from blood, pooled from several donors. The receptors here all came from a pool of human donors in good health; the sample pools cells from several healthy donors. Each CDR3 is given with its conserved first and last residue. The D gene is left open where the match is weak. Size values are once, few and many counts, or a class for expanded clones, and some rows have none.

J gene,clone size,D gene,V gene,CDR3 protein,CDR3 DNA
TRBJ2-1,-,-,TRBV29-1,CSVTQGKLNEQFF,TGCAGCGTGACACAGGGAAAGCTCAATGAGCAGTTCTTC
TRBJ1-5,-,TRBD1,TRBV28,CASSWTGFNQPQHF,TGTGCCAGCAGCTGGACAGGGTTTAATCAGCCCCAGCATTTT
TRBJ1-5,few,-,TRBV29-1,CSVVEASGPQHF,TGCAGCGTTGTTGAGGCAAGCGGGCCCCAGCATTTT
TRBJ1-2,-,-,TRBV19,CASSIGGFGYTF,TGTGCCAGTAGTATCGGAGGGTTTGGCTACACCTTC
TRBJ2-1,-,TRBD1,TRBV29-1,CSVPFTGQGVTNGQFF,TGCAGCGTCCCATTTACGGGACAGGGGGTGACCAACGGGCAGTTCTTC
TRBJ2-7,-,-,TRBV27,CASSTGRNEQYF,TGTGCCAGCAGTACCGGACGAAACGAGCAGTACTTC
TRBJ2-2,-,-,TRBV27,CASSPQGPVTGELFF,TGTGCCAGCAGTCCACAGGGACCGGTCACCGGGGAGCTGTTTTTT
TRBJ1-5,-,-,TRBV12-3/TRBV12-4,CASSPIQEGHQPQHF,TGTGCCAGCAGCCCCATACAGGAGGGACATCAGCCCCAGCATTTT
TRBJ1-2,-,-,TRBV29-1,CSVRTQDYGYTF,TGCAGCGTAAGGACGCAAGACTATGGCTACACCTTC
TRBJ1-3,-,-,TRBV20-1,CSARAGNTIYF,TGCAGTGCTAGAGCTGGAAACACCATATATTTT
TRBJ2-3,-,-,TRBV30,CAWSPGTPGGVF,TGTGCCTGGAGTCCAGGGACACCCGGTGGGGTTTTT
TRBJ2-3,-,TRBD2,TRBV6-5,CASSYASGGPSTDTQYF,TGTGCCAGCAGTTACGCTAGCGGGGGTCCAAGCACAGATACGCAGTATTTT
TRBJ2-7,-,-,TRBV29-1,CSVGIPSIEQYF,TGCAGCGTTGGAATCCCTAGTATCGAGCAGTACTTC
TRBJ1-1,-,TRBD1,TRBV11-1,CASSLGDSEAFF,TGTGCCAGCAGCTTAGGGGACAGCGAAGCTTTCTTT
TRBJ1-2,-,-,TRBV18,CASSPRSTDFYGYTF,TGTGCCAGCTCACCTCGATCGACGGACTTCTATGGCTACACCTTC
TRBJ2-5,few,TRBD2,TRBV29-1,CSVRPAGSETQYF,TGCAGCGTTCGCCCAGCGGGGAGTGAGACCCAGTACTTC
TRBJ2-7,-,-,TRBV29-1,CSVMTGPYEQYF,TGCAGCGTAATGACAGGACCTTACGAGCAGTACTTC
TRBJ2-5,-,-,TRBV27,CASSSYRDGETQYF,TGTGCCAGCAGTTCTTACCGGGATGGAGAGACCCAGTACTTC
TRBJ1-1,-,-,TRBV27,CASSPLDRITEAFF,TGTGCCAGCAGTCCCTTGGACAGAATCACTGAAGCTTTCTTT
TRBJ2-6,once,-,TRBV20-1,CSARRPGISGANVLTF,TGCAGTGCTAGACGACCCGGGATTTCTGGGGCCAACGTCCTGACTTTC
TRBJ2-1,-,TRBD2,TRBV19,CASSKGLAANEQFF,TGTGCCAGTAGTAAGGGACTAGCGGCCAATGAGCAGTTCTTC
TRBJ2-5,once,-,TRBV6-5,CAGGTREGTQYF,TGTGCCGGCGGGACAAGGGAAGGGACCCAGTACTTC
TRBJ1-1,-,-,TRBV19,CASSDRREAFF,TGTGCCAGTAGTGATCGAAGGGAAGCTTTCTTT
TRBJ2-5,-,TRBD2,TRBV5-4,CASSWGLGKETQYF,TGTGCCAGCAGCTGGGGACTAGGGAAAGAGACCCAGTACTTC
TRBJ1-3,-,-,TRBV29-1,CSVQGGNTIYF,TGCAGCGTTCAGGGCGGAAACACCATATATTTT
TRBJ2-7,once,TRBD1,TRBV19,CASSIAGDSSYEQYF,TGTGCCAGTAGTATTGCCGGGGACAGCTCCTACGAGCAGTACTTC
TRBJ1-5,-,-,TRBV20-1,CSAADSLPQPQHF,TGCAGTGCCGCGGACAGCCTTCCTCAGCCCCAGCATTTT
TRBJ2-7,-,-,TRBV5-6,CASSFNFRDVYEQYF,TGTGCCAGCAGCTTCAATTTCAGGGACGTCTACGAGCAGTACTTC
TRBJ2-7,-,-,TRBV29-1,CSVRLGPNYEQYF,TGCAGCGTCCGACTCGGCCCCAACTACGAGCAGTACTTC
TRBJ1-1,-,TRBD1,TRBV19,CASSTQDRGNTEAFF,TGTGCCAGTAGTACGCAGGACAGGGGGAACACTGAAGCTTTCTTT
TRBJ1-2,-,-,TRBV29-1,CSVETGEGYTF,TGCAGCGTTGAGACCGGGGAGGGCTACACCTTC
TRBJ2-7,-,-,TRBV15,CATSRDRFQGYEQYF,TGTGCCACCAGCAGAGATCGTTTTCAGGGCTACGAGCAGTACTTC
TRBJ2-1,once,TRBD2,TRBV5-6,CASSLRTLAGYNEQFF,TGTGCCAGCAGCTTGAGGACACTAGCGGGGTACAATGAGCAGTTCTTC
TRBJ1-5,-,-,TRBV21-1,CVRKGNQPQHF,TGTGTCAGGAAGGGCAATCAGCCCCAGCATTTT
TRBJ2-7,-,-,TRBV29-1,CSVGSRDNSYEQYF,TGCAGCGTCGGATCCCGGGACAACTCCTACGAGCAGTACTTC
TRBJ2-7,once,-,TRBV19,CASSPLEGTDEQYF,TGTGCCAGTAGTCCCCTCGAGGGTACGGACGAGCAGTACTTC
TRBJ2-3,-,-,TRBV29-1,CSVRDGSLDTQYF,TGCAGCGTAAGGGACGGAAGCTTAGATACGCAGTATTTT
TRBJ2-1,-,-,TRBV11-2,CASSLRAENEQFF,TGTGCCAGCAGCTTAAGAGCGGAGAATGAGCAGTTCTTC
TRBJ2-7,-,TRBD1,TRBV10-3,CAIGLQDRGSEQYF,TGTGCCATCGGACTCCAGGACAGGGGGTCCGAGCAGTACTTC
TRBJ2-3,once,-,TRBV5-1,CASSLGLTTDTQYF,TGCGCCAGCAGCTTGGGACTAACTACAGATACGCAGTATTTT
TRBJ2-2,-,-,TRBV19,CASSKSGPRTGELFF,TGTGCCAGTAGTAAGTCCGGACCGAGGACCGGGGAGCTGTTTTTT